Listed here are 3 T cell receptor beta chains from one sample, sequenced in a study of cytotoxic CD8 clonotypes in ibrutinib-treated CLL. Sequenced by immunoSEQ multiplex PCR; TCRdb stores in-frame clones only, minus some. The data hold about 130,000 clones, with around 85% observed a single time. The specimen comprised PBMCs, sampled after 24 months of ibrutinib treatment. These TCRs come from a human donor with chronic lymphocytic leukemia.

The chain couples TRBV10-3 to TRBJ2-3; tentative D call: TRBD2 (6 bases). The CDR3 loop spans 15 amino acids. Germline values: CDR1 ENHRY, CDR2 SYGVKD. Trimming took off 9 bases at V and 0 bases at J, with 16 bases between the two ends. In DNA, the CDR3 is TGTGCCATAGGAGGGGTTAGGACTAGCACAGATACGCAGTATTTT. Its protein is CAIGGVRTSTDTQYF.

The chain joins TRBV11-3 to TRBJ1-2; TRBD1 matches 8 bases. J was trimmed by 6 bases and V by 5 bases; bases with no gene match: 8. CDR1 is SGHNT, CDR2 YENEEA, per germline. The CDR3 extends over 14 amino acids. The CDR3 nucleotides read TGTGCCAGCAGCCTCACACGGACAGGGAATGGCTACACCTTC. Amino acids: CASSLTRTGNGYTF.

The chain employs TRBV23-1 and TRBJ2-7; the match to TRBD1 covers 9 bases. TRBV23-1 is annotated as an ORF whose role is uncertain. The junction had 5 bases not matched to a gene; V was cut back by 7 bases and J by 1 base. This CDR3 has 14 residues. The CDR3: CASTWTGASYEQYF. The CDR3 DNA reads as TGCGCCAGCACTTGGACAGGGGCTTCCTACGAGCAGTACTTC.